The clone carrying this TCR beta chain was seen at least ten times. The antigen remains undetermined. TCRdb processed the RACE reads anew with MiXCR; each CDR3 protein has one entry. Of about 73,000 distinct CDR3 sequences in the sample, 6.5% to 10% are singletons; the top ten hold approximately 3.4%. Time point indicated: patch test 2, 6 weeks after DPC sensitization. Described treatment: therapeutic diphenylcyclopropenone sensitization with weekly scalp DPC. The V gene lost 7 bases and the J gene lost 4 bases, with 10 bases spanning the gap. Germline V CDR1 and CDR2: SEHNR, FQNEAQ (reference sequence). CDR3 size: 12 residues. This sample was taken from a study of human T cells and chemical hapten exposure. Study in general: Skin of the upper inner arm, around 2 cm by around 2 cm, received 2% DPC for sensitization.

Points from the study as a whole: No change in TCRs above 1 in 1000 frequency was produced by DPC sensitization. Expanded TCRs created a significantly greater count of big CDR3 similarity clusters than controls did. Positively correlated with patch test score were the counts of PT1 expanded TCRs.

The input for sequencing was whole blood, taken in connection with sensitization to the hapten diphenylcyclopropenone (DPC). The clonotype comes from a woman between 50 and 59 years old with alopecia areata. Some clones in this sample may be carry-over from other donors' samples. V and J are TRBV7-9 and TRBJ1-1; perhaps TRBD1 as D (6 bases). This CDR3 is CASNQGSTEAFF. DNA of the CDR3: TGTGCCAGCAACCAGGGGAGCACTGAAGCTTTCTTT.